The source of this T cell receptor (beta chain) is a study of cytomegalovirus exposure and HLA in healthy donors. CDR3 size: 15 residues. V was clipped by 4 bases and J by 0 bases; unmatched bases: 7. The germline V gene has CDR1 SGHRS and CDR2 YFSETQ. In the PCR, 60 Vbeta and 13 Jbeta primers were used. Clones were read by immunoSEQ multiplex PCR, and TCRdb kept only the in-frame ones, dropping some. The data hold hundreds of thousands of clones, with 60% to 80% observed a single time. V gene TRBV5-1 combines with J gene TRBJ2-7; 7 bases agree with TRBD2. The material sequenced was PBMCs. The TCR sequence derives from a male donor in good health and CMV-seronegative. The CDR3 DNA sequence: TGCGCCAGCAGCCACCGGGACTACCTCTCCTACGAGCAGTACTTC. It specifies CASSHRDYLSYEQYF.